These T cell receptor beta chains were read from a single sample in a study of cytomegalovirus exposure and HLA in healthy donors. TCRdb's table, derived via immunoSEQ multiplex PCR, lists solely in-frame clones and lacks some. The sample includes 350,000 or so clones, 80% to 90% of them seen just once. The sequenced sample consisted of PBMCs. Receptors originate from a young woman in good health and CMV-seronegative. Each CDR3 is given with its conserved first and last residue. A D gene is named only where the DNA matches it firmly. Part of the rows lack a size; the others show once, few, many or a class for expanded clones.

CDR3 protein | CDR3 DNA | J gene | D gene | V gene | clone size
CASSRGTGVIGNGYTF | TGCGCCAGCAGCAGAGGGACAGGGGTTATTGGTAATGGCTACACCTTC | TRBJ1-2 | TRBD1 | TRBV5-1 | NA
CASRIAGATGELFF | TGCGCCAGCAGAATAGCGGGAGCGACCGGGGAGCTGTTTTTT | TRBJ2-2 | TRBD2 | TRBV5-1 | NA
CSVIRETNSYNEQFF | TGCAGCGTGATTCGGGAGACCAACTCCTACAATGAGCAGTTCTTC | TRBJ2-1 | NA | TRBV29-1 | NA
CASSPAPTGGLFF | TGTGCCAGCAGCCCAGCCCCGACAGGGGGGTTGTTTTTT | TRBJ2-2 | TRBD1 | TRBV6-6 | once
CASSDDGWNYGYTF | TGCGCCAGCAGTGACGACGGGTGGAACTATGGCTACACCTTC | TRBJ1-2 | NA | TRBV4-3 | NA
CATSRGRQGASYEQYF | TGTGCCACCAGCAGAGGCCGACAGGGGGCCTCCTACGAGCAGTACTTC | TRBJ2-7 | TRBD1 | TRBV15 | NA
CASSPEAAGGAFF | TGTGCCAGCAGTCCCGAAGCAGCTGGAGGAGCTTTCTTT | TRBJ1-1 | NA | TRBV6-4 | NA
CASSQRTGTNQPQHF | TGCGCCAGCAGCCAACGTACAGGGACAAATCAGCCCCAGCATTTT | TRBJ1-5 | NA | TRBV4-3 | NA
CASRDVWGAETQYF | TGTGCCAGCAGGGACGTTTGGGGAGCGGAGACCCAGTACTTC | TRBJ2-5 | NA | TRBV6-1 | NA
CASSLRPQGFTGELFF | TGTGCCAGCAGTTTACGTCCACAGGGGTTCACCGGGGAGCTGTTTTTT | TRBJ2-2 | TRBD1 | TRBV28 | NA
CASSYSSGRPYEQYF | TGTGCCAGCAGTTACTCTAGCGGGCGCCCCTACGAGCAGTACTTC | TRBJ2-7 | TRBD2 | TRBV6-5 | once
CASSQGDNRYEQYF | TGTGCCAGCAGCCAGGGGGACAACCGCTACGAGCAGTACTTC | TRBJ2-7 | NA | TRBV4-2 | NA
CAIRQGVDQPQHF | TGTGCCATCAGACAGGGAGTGGATCAGCCCCAGCATTTT | TRBJ1-5 | NA | TRBV10-3 | NA
CASSGLDYEQYF | TGTGCCAGCAGTGGACTTGACTACGAGCAGTACTTC | TRBJ2-7 | NA | TRBV5-6 | NA
CASSPGLATDTQYF | TGTGCCAGCTCCCCTGGACTAGCGACAGATACGCAGTATTTT | TRBJ2-3 | TRBD2 | TRBV18 | NA
CASSTGLAGVGQYF | TGTGCCAGCAGCACCGGACTAGCGGGAGTCGGGCAGTACTTC | TRBJ2-7 | TRBD2 | TRBV2 | NA
CASSQTGDASREQYF | TGCGCCAGCAGTCAAACGGGGGACGCGTCTCGGGAGCAGTACTTC | TRBJ2-7 | NA | TRBV23-1 | NA
CASSQFRLNSGRGNEQFF | TGCGCCAGCAGCCAGTTCCGTCTCAATAGCGGGAGAGGCAATGAGCAGTTCTTC | TRBJ2-1 | TRBD2 | TRBV4-3 | NA
CASSEVRVGENIQYF | TGCGCCAGCAGCGAAGTCCGGGTCGGGGAAAACATTCAGTACTTC | TRBJ2-4 | NA | TRBV5-1 | NA
CASSLGHQETQYF | TGTGCCAGCAGTTTGGGGCATCAAGAGACCCAGTACTTC | TRBJ2-5 | NA | TRBV6-5 | NA
CASSETGNEKLFF | TGTGCCAGCAGTGAAACCGGTAATGAAAAACTGTTTTTT | TRBJ1-4 | NA | TRBV6-1 | NA
CASSPPSTGNHEQYF | TGTGCCAGCTCACCCCCTTCAACCGGGAACCACGAGCAGTACTTC | TRBJ2-7 | NA | TRBV18 | NA
CASSPSGNTGELFF | TGTGCCAGCAGCCCTAGCGGGAACACCGGGGAGCTGTTTTTT | TRBJ2-2 | TRBD2 | TRBV14 | NA